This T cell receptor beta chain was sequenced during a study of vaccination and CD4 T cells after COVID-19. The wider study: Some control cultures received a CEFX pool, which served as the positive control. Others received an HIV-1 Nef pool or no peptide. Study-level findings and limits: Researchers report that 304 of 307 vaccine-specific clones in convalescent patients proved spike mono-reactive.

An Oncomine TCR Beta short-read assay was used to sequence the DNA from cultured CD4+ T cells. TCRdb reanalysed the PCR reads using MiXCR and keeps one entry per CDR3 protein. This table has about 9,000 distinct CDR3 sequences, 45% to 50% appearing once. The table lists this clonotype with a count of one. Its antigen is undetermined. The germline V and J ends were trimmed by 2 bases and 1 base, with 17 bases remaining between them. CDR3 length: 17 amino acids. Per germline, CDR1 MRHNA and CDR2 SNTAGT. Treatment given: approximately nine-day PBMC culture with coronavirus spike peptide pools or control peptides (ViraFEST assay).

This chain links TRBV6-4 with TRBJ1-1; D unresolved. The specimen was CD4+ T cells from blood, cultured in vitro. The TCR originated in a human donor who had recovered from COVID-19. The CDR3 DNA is TGTGCCAGCAGTGACACCTTTGGCGCAAGACCGAACACTGAAGCTTTCTTT. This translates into CASSDTFGARPNTEAFF.